What follows are 27 T cell receptor beta chains derived from one specimen sequenced in a study of radiotherapy plus CTLA-4 blockade in lung cancer (dated by TCRdb to the late 2010s). The library came from the immunoSEQ multiplex PCR assay. The table comes from immuneACCESS by way of TCRdb, which keeps in-frame sequences with V and J called. Part of the clones is missing from these tables; in studies checked, under half for an unresolved V gene and the rest for unknown reasons. The sample data list roughly 100,000 clones, and over 75% of these were observed just once. Clones ranked in the top ten supply 2.4% of the sample. Sample: peripheral blood, taken from a patient treated with radiotherapy plus ipilimumab. The receptors originated from a human donor with non-small cell lung cancer that progressed on radiotherapy plus ipilimumab. Some clones in this sample may be carry-over from other donors' samples.

This chain links TRBV18 with TRBJ1-2; 9 bases are a match to TRBD1. The CDR3 totals 16 residues. J lost 4 bases, V lost 5 bases, and 11 bases had no gene match. In germline, CDR1 is KGHSH, CDR2 LQKENI. The CDR3 coding sequence is TGTGCCAGCTCATCGGCCTTCGGGACAGGGAGCTATGGCTACACCTTC. This sequence encodes CASSSAFGTGSYGYTF.

This clone was seen a handful of times. Its ends do not fully match the called genes, so a read error is possible. The chain recombines TRBV7-9 with TRBJ2-1; D is possibly TRBD2 (6 bases). The CDR3 is 12 amino acids. CDR1 is SEHNR, CDR2 FQNEAQ, per germline (reference sequence). CDR3 in amino acids: CASTPAVRERIF. The DNA for the CDR3 is TGTGCCAGCACCCCTGCTGTGCGGGAAAGAATCTTC.

The V and J genes are TRBV5-5 and TRBJ1-2; D may be TRBD1 (5 bases). The CDR3 has 15 amino acids. Germline loops: CDR1 SGHKS, CDR2 YYEKEE (reference sequence). V gave up 0 bases and J gave up 2 bases, with 11 bases separating them. CDR3 in amino acids: CASSLAPRENYGYTF. The DNA of the CDR3 is TGTGCCAGCAGCTTGGCCCCCAGGGAGAACTATGGCTACACCTTC.

This chain links TRBV5-1 with TRBJ2-2, with 11 bases matching TRBD1. Germline trimming cut 5 bases from V and 7 bases from J; bases unmatched to any gene: 4. The germline V gene encodes CDR1 SGHRS and CDR2 YFSETQ. The CDR3 is 14 residues long. The CDR3, as DNA: TGCGCCAGCAGTGGACAGGGGGCGAGCGGGGAGCTGTTTTTT. This encodes CASSGQGASGELFF.

This rearrangement joins TRBV4-1 to TRBJ2-1; 9 positions match TRBD2. The CDR3 contains 16 residues. Per the germline V gene, CDR1 is MGHRA and CDR2 is YSYEKL. V was pared by 6 bases and J by 0 bases, with 6 bases of the junction left unmatched. The CDR3 DNA reads as TGCGCCAGCAGGCGGACTAGCGCAAGCTCCTACAATGAGCAGTTCTTC. Encoded protein: CASRRTSASSYNEQFF.

This clone was observed a single time. This chain joins TRBV5-4 and TRBJ2-3; D gene ambiguous. This CDR3 comprises 16 residues. From germline, CDR1 is SGHNT and CDR2 YYREEE (reference sequence). Trimming stripped 2 bases from V and 2 bases from J, with 15 bases between. Here the CDR3 reads CASSFFGGVITDTQYF. As DNA, the CDR3 is TGTGCCAGCAGCTTTTTTGGCGGAGTAATCACAGATACGCAGTATTTT.

The rearrangement links TRBV7-2 to TRBJ2-3; the D is unclear. The CDR3 spans 15 residues. The germline V gene encodes CDR1 SGHTA and CDR2 FQGNSA. The germline V and J ends were trimmed by 5 bases and 2 bases, with 14 bases remaining between them. CDR3 protein: CASSLMGGDTDTQYF. The CDR3 coding sequence is TGTGCCAGCAGCCTAATGGGCGGAGACACAGATACGCAGTATTTT.

The J gene is TRBJ1-2, the V gene TRBV7-9; D not certain. The germline V and J ends were trimmed by 2 bases and 8 bases, with 12 bases remaining between them. This CDR3 is 13 amino acids long. Germline V gene sequence: CDR1 SEHNR, CDR2 FQNEAQ (reference sequence). CDR3 nucleotide sequence: TGTGCCAGCAGCTTATTAGTCCATAGCGGCTACACCTTC. Translated, it gives CASSLLVHSGYTF.

This clone was recorded only once. This rearrangement joins TRBV6-1 to TRBJ1-1; no firm D call. Trimming cost V 7 bases and J 2 bases, with 8 bases left between them. This CDR3 spans 12 amino acids. Germline CDR1 reads MNHNS; CDR2 reads SASEGT. CDR3 protein: CASKRTNTEAFF. DNA of the CDR3: TGTGCCAGCAAGAGAACCAACACTGAAGCTTTCTTT.

This clone occurred a few times. The chain couples TRBV4-1 to TRBJ1-3, with D tentatively TRBD1 (5 bases). In germline, CDR1 is MGHRA, CDR2 YSYEKL. Trimming shortened V by 4 bases and J by 0 bases, and 10 bases separated the two germline ends. The CDR3 is 15 amino acids. CDR3 nucleotides: TGCGCCAGCAGCCTAAACAGGAACTCTGGAAACACCATATATTTT. As protein: CASSLNRNSGNTIYF.

The rearrangement joins TRBV11-3 to TRBJ2-2, with 8 bases lining up with TRBD2. The CDR3 runs to 15 residues. Germline CDR1 reads SGHNT; CDR2 reads YENEEA. V lost 3 bases to trimming and J lost 6 bases; unmatched junction nucleotides: 6. CDR3 in DNA: TGTGCCAGCAGCTTGGGCGGGGGGCGAGCCGGGGAGCTGTTTTTT. Translating it yields CASSLGGGRAGELFF.

This rearrangement joins TRBV23-1 to TRBJ2-3; D remains unclear. TRBV23-1 is reported as an ORF; its role is uncertain. V lost 9 bases and J lost 6, with 7 bases in between. The CDR3 runs to 10 residues. The CDR3 region is CARPRDTQYF. In DNA, the CDR3 is TGCGCCAGGCCTCGTGATACGCAGTATTTT.

This clone was counted between two and nine times. The rearrangement joins TRBV7-3 to TRBJ1-1, with D unclear. The CDR3 totals 13 residues. Deletions cut 4 bases from V and 1 base from J, with 7 bases between. From germline, CDR1 is SGHTA and CDR2 FQGTGA. CDR3 DNA sequence: TGTGCCAGCAGCTCCGGAAGGAACACTGAAGCTTTCTTT. Protein: CASSSGRNTEAFF.

The V gene is TRBV7-9, the J gene TRBJ2-5; D remains ambiguous. This CDR3 region has 13 residues. Germline CDR1 and CDR2: SEHNR and FQNEAQ (reference sequence). V dropped 5 bases and J dropped 4 bases, with 11 bases sitting between them. CDR3 sequence: CASSLTYGETQYF. The DNA of the CDR3 is TGTGCCAGCAGCCTGACCTACGGAGAGACCCAGTACTTC. The entire variable domain, with the rest obtained from reference TRBV7-9 and TRBJ2-5, is as follows: DTGVSQNPRHKITKRGQNVTFRCDPISEHNRLYWYRQTLGQGPEFLTYFQNEAQLEKSRLLSDRFSAERPKGSFSTLEIQRTEQGDSAMYLCASSLTYGETQYFGPGTRLLVL.

The chain has TRBV15 and TRBJ2-2; 7 positions agree with TRBD1. Trimming at V came to 4 bases and at J to 7 bases, leaving 9 bases not matched to a gene. There are 15 residues in the CDR3. CDR1 is LNHNV, CDR2 YYDKDF, per germline (reference sequence). CDR3 nucleotides: TGTGCCACCAGCACTAGGAGACAGGGCGACGGGGAGCTGTTTTTT. Encoded protein: CATSTRRQGDGELFF.

This clone was observed once. The chain is built from TRBV7-9 and TRBJ2-1; TRBD2 is a possible D gene (6 bases). The V end lost 0 bases, the J end lost 8 bases, and 8 bases lay between the germline ends. The CDR3 has 13 residues. CDR1 is SEHNR, CDR2 FQNEAQ, per germline (reference sequence). CDR3 region: CASSLASGDEQFF. The CDR3 nucleotides are TGTGCCAGCAGCTTAGCGTCGGGGGATGAGCAGTTCTTC.

V and J are TRBV5-1 and TRBJ2-7, with 9 positions matching TRBD1. With 3 bases clipped from V and 2 bases from J, the junction kept 6 bases outside the gene matches. Germline V gene sequence: CDR1 SGHRS, CDR2 YFSETQ. The CDR3 sequence is 15 residues long. DNA of the CDR3: TGCGCCAGCAGCTATCAACAGGGGGCCGCCTACGAGCAGTACTTC. This translates into CASSYQQGAAYEQYF.

The genes are TRBV9 and TRBJ2-1, with 9 nucleotides matching TRBD2. There are 15 residues in the CDR3. CDR1 is SGDLS, CDR2 YYNGEE, per germline. V lost 0 bases to trimming and J lost 10 bases; unmatched junction nucleotides: 8. The CDR3 bases are TGTGCCAGCAGCGTAGGAGGGACTAGCACTGGGGAGCAGTTCTTC. Amino acid sequence: CASSVGGTSTGEQFF.

This chain joins TRBV28 and TRBJ1-1, with TRBD1 as a possible D gene (5 bases). CDR1 and CDR2 from the germline V gene are MDHEN and SYDVKM. Trimming removed 2 bases at V and 8 bases at J, with 9 bases between. There are 12 residues in the CDR3. CDR3 DNA sequence: TGTGCCAGCAGTTTACAGGGACCCGAAGCTTTCTTT. It encodes CASSLQGPEAFF.

The rearrangement links TRBV27 to TRBJ2-5, with TRBD2 identical over 11 bases. Germline CDR1 reads MNHEY; CDR2 reads SMNVEV (reference sequence). This CDR3 contains 15 residues. The junction had 3 bases not matched to a gene; V was cut back by 4 bases and J by 2 bases. The CDR3 region has the DNA TGTGCCAGCAGTTCCAGGACTAGCGGGCAAGAGACCCAGTACTTC. Its translation: CASSSRTSGQETQYF.

J is TRBJ2-3 and V is TRBV7-2; tentative D call: TRBD1 (6 bases). Per germline, CDR1 SGHTA and CDR2 FQGNSA. Trimming shortened V by 2 bases and J by 4 bases, and 10 bases separated the two germline ends. This CDR3 has 14 amino acids. The DNA of the CDR3 is TGTGCCAGCAGCTTAACAGGGCTCGCAGATACGCAGTATTTT. It is translated as CASSLTGLADTQYF. The full variable domain, with the rest looked up from reference TRBV7-2 and TRBJ2-3, is GAGVSQSPSNKVTEKGKDVELRCDPISGHTALYWYRQSLGQGLEFLIYFQGNSAPDKSGLPSDRFSAERTGGSVSTLTIQRTQQEDSAVYLCASSLTGLADTQYFGPGTRLTVL.

This clone was observed a single time. Germline is not matched at one junction end, which may reflect a read error. This chain joins TRBV7-7 and TRBJ2-5; D is possibly TRBD1 (5 bases). The CDR3 extends over 15 amino acids. Germline values: CDR1 SSHAT, CDR2 FNYEAQ (reference sequence). This CDR3 is CASSSQFQGQETQYF. The CDR3 coding sequence is TGTGCTAGCAGCTCCCAATTTCAGGGCCAAGAGACCCAGTACTTC.

This clone was counted once. This chain joins TRBV5-1 and TRBJ2-5, with 7 nucleotides matching TRBD1. The CDR3 extends over 13 amino acids. Germline V CDR1 and CDR2: SGHRS, YFSETQ. V trimming: 3 bases; J trimming: 3 bases; junction bases outside the gene matches: 2. The CDR3 DNA reads as TGCGCCAGCAGCTCGGACAGGAAAGAGACCCAGTACTTC. Residues: CASSSDRKETQYF.

This chain joins TRBV27 and TRBJ2-5; TRBD2 agrees at 12 bases. The germline CDR1 and CDR2 sequences are MNHEY and SMNVEV (reference sequence). V dropped 8 bases and J dropped 2; count of bases not matched to a gene: 3. The CDR3 is 14 amino acids. CDR3 nucleotides: TGTGCCAGCCGACTAGCGGGGGCACAAGAGACCCAGTACTTC. Amino acid sequence: CASRLAGAQETQYF.

The J gene is TRBJ1-4, the V gene TRBV4-3; a possible D gene is TRBD1 (6 bases). Trimming took 1 base from V and 5 from J, leaving 14 bases between them. This CDR3 has 16 amino acids. Germline V gene sequence: CDR1 LGHNA, CDR2 YSLEER. The CDR3 sequence: CASSQVRRGGNEKLFF. In nucleotides, the CDR3 is TGCGCCAGCAGCCAAGTTAGGCGCGGGGGCAATGAAAAACTGTTTTTT.

This sequence joins TRBV5-1 and TRBJ2-5; D gene ambiguous. Germline CDR1 is SGHRS and CDR2 is YFSETQ. This CDR3 is built from 14 residues. Trimming removed 2 bases at V and 2 bases at J, with 10 bases between. CDR3 in DNA: TGCGCCAGCAGCTTACGTCAACTTCAAGAGACCCAGTACTTC. Its protein product is CASSLRQLQETQYF.

The rearrangement uses TRBV5-4 and TRBJ1-6; the D is unclear. CDR3 size: 17 residues. Germline loops: CDR1 SGHNT, CDR2 YYREEE (reference sequence). V lost 3 bases to trimming and J lost 9 bases, with 22 bases between them. The CDR3: CASSSQVELTGRSPLHF. CDR3 DNA sequence: TGTGCCAGCAGCTCCCAGGTTGAGCTAACTGGGCGTTCACCCCTCCACTTT.